These T cell receptor beta chains were read from a single sample in a study of blood T cell repertoires in COVID-19. Repertoires were generated with immunoSEQ multiplex PCR, while TCRdb's copy carries only in-frame clones and drops some. The sample records about 67,000 clones, 70% to 90% being singletons. The specimen was peripheral blood. Every receptor here comes from a woman aged 55-70 years with acute or convalescent COVID-19. The conserved cysteine and the conserved F or W are not part of the CDR3 here.

>TRBJ2-3|TRBV30
AWWTSGSTDTQY
>TRBJ1-6|TRBV4-2
ASSQDVQGNSPLH
>TRBJ1-2|TRBV7-2
ASSLARRRDGYT
>TRBJ2-2|TRBV19
ASSISGIGAGELF
>TRBJ1-5|TRBV12-3/TRBV12-4
ASRRGDNQPQH
>TRBJ1-4|TRBV28
ASSPPDRGSNEKLF
>TRBJ1-3|TRBV19
ASNRDRGNTIY
>TRBJ2-5|TRBV9
ASSVSWGGQETQY
>TRBJ1-4|TRBV14
ASSQRQGATNEKLF
>TRBJ1-5|TRBV7-8
ASSSMTGRYQPQH